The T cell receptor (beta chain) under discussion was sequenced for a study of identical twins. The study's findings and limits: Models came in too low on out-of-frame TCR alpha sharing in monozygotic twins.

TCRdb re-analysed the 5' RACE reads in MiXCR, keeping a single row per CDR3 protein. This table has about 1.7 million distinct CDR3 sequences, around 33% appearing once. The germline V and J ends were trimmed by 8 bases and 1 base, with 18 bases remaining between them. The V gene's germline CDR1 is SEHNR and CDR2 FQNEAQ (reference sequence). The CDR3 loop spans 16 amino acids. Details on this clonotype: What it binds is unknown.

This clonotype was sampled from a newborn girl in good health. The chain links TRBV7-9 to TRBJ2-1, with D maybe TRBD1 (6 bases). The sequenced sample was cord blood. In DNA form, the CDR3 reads TGTGCCAGCGGCCGCTTCACAGGGCCATCCTACAATGAGCAGTTCTTC. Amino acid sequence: CASGRFTGPSYNEQFF.